This TCR beta chain was recovered during a study of shared clonotypes between healthy human individuals. Findings and limits, study-wide: There were few donors, and this limited the genetic and exposure-history diversity represented.

The study drew its donors from healthy HIV-negative adults without recent acute infections or vaccinations. This CDR3 is built from 13 residues. Germline V gene sequence: CDR1 SGHNT, CDR2 YYREEE (reference sequence). V lost 9 bases and J 2 bases, leaving 13 bases between the germline ends. The assay was immunoSEQ multiplex PCR, and TCRdb's table has in-frame clones only and misses some. The table includes 400,000 to 500,000 clones, around 80% detected once. Comments on this clone: Its antigen is unknown.

This TCR was recovered from a woman aged 40-49 years in good health. Some clones in this sample may be carry-over from other donors' samples. The sample comprised PBMCs. The rearrangement uses TRBV5-4 and TRBJ2-3; D unclear. The CDR3 DNA reads as TGTGCCACCGCCGAACCGAACACAGATACGCAGTATTTT. It yields the protein CATAEPNTDTQYF.